This T cell receptor (beta chain) was recovered during a study of blood T cell repertoires in COVID-19. Germline CDR1 SQVTM, CDR2 ANQGSEA. This CDR3 has 14 residues. V was trimmed by 3 bases and J by 0 bases, leaving 9 bases between them. TCRdb's table, derived via immunoSEQ multiplex PCR, lists solely in-frame clones and lacks some. This repertoire shows 200,000 to 250,000 clones, approximately 90% found once; its top ten account for about 4.1%. The receptor comes from a man in his fifties or sixties with acute or convalescent COVID-19. J is TRBJ1-3 and V is TRBV29-1; the D is unclear. Sequencing input: peripheral blood. CDR3 nucleotide sequence: TGCAGCGTTGACGAGAACTACTCTGGAAACACCATATATTTT. Amino acids: CSVDENYSGNTIYF.